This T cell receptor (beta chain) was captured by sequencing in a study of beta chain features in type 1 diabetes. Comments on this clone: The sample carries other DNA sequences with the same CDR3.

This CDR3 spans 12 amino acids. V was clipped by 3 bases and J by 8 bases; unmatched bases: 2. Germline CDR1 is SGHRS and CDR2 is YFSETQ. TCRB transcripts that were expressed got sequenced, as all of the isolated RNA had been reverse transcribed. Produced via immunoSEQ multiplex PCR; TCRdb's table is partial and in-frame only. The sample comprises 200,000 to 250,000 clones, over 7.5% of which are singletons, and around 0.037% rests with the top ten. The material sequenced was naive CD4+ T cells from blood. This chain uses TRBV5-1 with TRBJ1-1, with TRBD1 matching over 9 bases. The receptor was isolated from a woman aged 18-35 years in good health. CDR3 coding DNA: TGCGCCAGCAGCTGGGGACAGGGAGAAGCTTTCTTT. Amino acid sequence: CASSWGQGEAFF.